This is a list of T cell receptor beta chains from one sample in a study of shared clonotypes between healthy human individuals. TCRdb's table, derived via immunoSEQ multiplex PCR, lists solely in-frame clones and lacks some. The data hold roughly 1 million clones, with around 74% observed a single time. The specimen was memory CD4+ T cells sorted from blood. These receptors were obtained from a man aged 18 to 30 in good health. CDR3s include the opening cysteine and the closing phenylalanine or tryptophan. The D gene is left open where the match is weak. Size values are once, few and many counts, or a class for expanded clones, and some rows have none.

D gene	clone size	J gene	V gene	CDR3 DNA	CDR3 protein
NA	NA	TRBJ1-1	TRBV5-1	TGCGCCAGCAGCTTGGGCGGGGGGAACACTGAAGCTTTCTTT	CASSLGGGNTEAFF
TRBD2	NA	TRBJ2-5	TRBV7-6	TGTGCCAGCAGCTTAGATGTCGGCGGGGGGGAGGGAGAGACCCAGTACTTC	CASSLDVGGGEGETQYF
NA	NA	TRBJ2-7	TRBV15	TGTGCCACCAGCAGAGATACGACCGAGCAGTACTTC	CATSRDTTEQYF
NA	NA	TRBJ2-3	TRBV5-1	TGCGCCAGCAGTCAGAAGACAGATACAGATACGCAGTATTTT	CASSQKTDTDTQYF
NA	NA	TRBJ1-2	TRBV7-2	TGTGCCAGCAGCTTCTCAGGGGACTATGGCTACACCTTC	CASSFSGDYGYTF
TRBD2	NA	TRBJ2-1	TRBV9	TGTGCCAGCAGCGCGAGGGTCTCGCCTAGCGGGGTAGCCTACAATGAGCAGTTCTTC	CASSARVSPSGVAYNEQFF
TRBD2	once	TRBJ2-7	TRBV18	TGTGCCAGCTCACGAAGCGGGAGGGCCTTCGAGCAGTACTTC	CASSRSGRAFEQYF
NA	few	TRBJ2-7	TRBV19	TGTGCCAGCCGGGATCGCTACGAGCAGTACTTC	CASRDRYEQYF
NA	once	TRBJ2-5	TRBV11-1	TGTGCCAGCAGCTTAGGAAGGGCAGGGCGAGAGACCCAGTACTTC	CASSLGRAGRETQYF
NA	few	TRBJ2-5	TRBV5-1	TGCGCCAGCAACTTACAGGGTGGGCAAGAGACCCAGTACTTC	CASNLQGGQETQYF
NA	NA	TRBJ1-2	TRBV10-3	TGTGCCATCAGTGAAGGCCTCTGGGGCTACACCTTC	CAISEGLWGYTF
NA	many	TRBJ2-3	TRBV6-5	TGTGCCAGCAGGTCCCAACGATTCACAGATACGCAGTATTTT	CASRSQRFTDTQYF
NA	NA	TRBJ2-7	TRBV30	TGTGCCTGGAGTGAAGGATTGAGTAGTAACTACTTC	CAWSEGLSSNYF